This entry lists 10 T cell receptor beta chains sequenced from one sample in a study of CD4 and CD8 cells across lung adenocarcinoma regions. TCRdb reprocessed the PCR reads with MiXCR, giving one entry per CDR3 protein. The sample records approximately 6,000 distinct CDR3 sequences, roughly 48% being singletons. The specimen sequenced was CD4+ T cells from the center of a lung tumor. The receptor source for this set is a female donor with lung adenocarcinoma. The CD4 and CD8 labels of this study may be unreliable.

In this sample, this clonotype turned up a few times. This sequence joins TRBV7-8 and TRBJ1-5, with TRBD1 identical over 7 bases. The CDR3 totals 16 residues. Trimming cost V 4 bases and J 6 bases; bases outside gene matches: 12. Germline V gives CDR1 SGHVS, CDR2 FQNEAQ. CDR3 loop: CASSSGGGGGTQPQHF. The CDR3 DNA reads TGTGCCAGCAGCTCAGGGGGTGGGGGTGGGACTCAGCCCCAGCATTTT.

The V gene is TRBV11-2, the J gene TRBJ2-1; perhaps TRBD2 as D (6 bases). V lost 1 base to trimming and J lost 9 bases, with 19 bases between them. This CDR3 region has 16 residues. From germline, CDR1 is SGHAT and CDR2 FQNNGV. CDR3 DNA: TGTGCCAGCAGCTTAGGAGCGACTAGGTCGCGAGCTGAGCAGTTCTTC. This encodes CASSLGATRSRAEQFF. Full variable domain (missing parts from reference TRBV11-2 and TRBJ2-1): EAGVAQSPRYKIIEKRQSVAFWCNPISGHATLYWYQQILGQGPKLLIQFQNNGVVDDSQLPKDRFSAERLKGVDSTLKIQPAKLEDSAVYLCASSLGATRSRAEQFFGPGTRLTVL.

By share, this clonotype counts as large. The genes are TRBV6-6 and TRBJ2-3; no definite D call. The CDR3 spans 18 residues. Germline V gene sequence: CDR1 MNHNY, CDR2 SVGAGI (reference sequence). The V and J ends lost 4 bases and 1 base respectively, with 21 bases between them. The CDR3 DNA reads TGTGCCAGCAGTTCCTATTTGTATGTCGGCCGCGGCACAGATACGCAGTATTTT. It translates to CASSSYLYVGRGTDTQYF.

In the case of this clonotype: A single base separates this from a much larger clone, so it may be a read error. The rearrangement links TRBV25-1 to TRBJ2-1; D call uncertain. The V gene lost 1 base and the J gene lost 10 bases, with 20 bases spanning the gap. This CDR3 has 16 residues. The germline V gene encodes CDR1 MGHDK and CDR2 SYGVNS. The DNA for the CDR3 is TGTGCCAGCAGTGAATCGGGCGGCAAGAGCTCCTACGAGCAGTTCTTC. Its protein product is CASSESGGKSSYEQFF.

The rearrangement links TRBV12-3 or TRBV12-4 to TRBJ2-3; perhaps TRBD2 as D (5 bases). The CDR3 runs 14 residues. The V end was cut by 8 bases, the J end by 0 bases, with 12 bases between. The CDR3 region has the DNA TGTGCCAGCGCTTCTCGGGGTAGCACAGATACGCAGTATTTT. It yields the protein CASASRGSTDTQYF.

Regarding this clonotype: The germline gene is not matched at one end of the junction; a read error may be the cause. This chain uses TRBV6-4 with TRBJ2-3, with TRBD1 as a possible D gene (6 bases). Germline V lookup: CDR1 MRHNA, CDR2 SNTAGT. This CDR3 has 13 amino acids. CDR3 nucleotides: TGCGCCAGGGGTCTATGTAGCAAAAATACGCAGTATTTC. Translating it yields CARGLCSKNTQYF.

This sequence joins TRBV30 and TRBJ1-4; D may be TRBD1 (5 bases). Germline loops: CDR1 GTSNPN, CDR2 SVGIG (reference sequence). This CDR3 contains 13 residues. V gave up 6 bases and J gave up 3 bases, with 11 bases separating them. CDR3: CACAWGSNEKLFF. The CDR3 DNA is TGTGCCTGCGCCTGGGGGTCTAATGAAAAACTGTTTTTT. The full variable domain, in which reference TRBV30 and TRBJ1-4 provide the parts outside the CDR3, is SQTIHQWPATLVQPVGSPLSLECTVEGTSNPNLYWYRQAAGRGLQLLFYSVGIGQISSEVPQNLSASRPQDRQFILSSKKLLLSDSGFYLCACAWGSNEKLFFGSGTQLSVL.

The chain links TRBV6-1 to TRBJ2-1; the D gene is possibly TRBD2 (6 bases). CDR3 length equals 11 residues. Germline V gene sequence: CDR1 MNHNS, CDR2 SASEGT. Trimming pared 3 bases from V and 11 bases from J, leaving 8 bases between. CDR3 in amino acids: CASSDRTKQFF. CDR3 nucleotides: TGTGCCAGCAGTGATCGGACTAAGCAGTTCTTC.

V and J are TRBV6-1 and TRBJ2-2, with 8 nucleotides matching TRBD1. CDR3 length equals 14 residues. Germline V lookup: CDR1 MNHNS, CDR2 SASEGT. Losses at the gene ends were 7 bases for V and 7 bases for J; bases not matched to a gene: 8. CDR3 loop: CASKGRGHNGELFF. The CDR3 DNA sequence: TGTGCCAGCAAGGGCAGGGGGCATAACGGGGAGCTGTTTTTT.

V is TRBV6-1 and J is TRBJ2-3; no clear D. The CDR3 is made up of 14 amino acids. CDR1 and CDR2 (germline): MNHNS, SASEGT. Trimming left V 6 bases short and J 2 bases short, with 12 bases between. In DNA form, the CDR3 reads TGTGCCAGCAGCCTCAGGCCTATCACAGATACGCAGTATTTT. Its translation is CASSLRPITDTQYF.